These 17 T cell receptor beta chains share one sample of origin, sequenced in a study of cytomegalovirus exposure and HLA in healthy donors. PCR amplification relied on 60 Vbeta primers (plus 13 Jbeta primers). The repertoire was sequenced with immunoSEQ multiplex PCR; TCRdb's copy has only in-frame clones and lacks some. The table lists approximately 170,000 clones, 60% to 80% of them singletons. What was sequenced was PBMCs. The receptor source for this set is a female donor in good health and CMV-seronegative.

This rearrangement joins TRBV28 to TRBJ1-3; D might be TRBD1 (6 bases). V lost 6 bases and J lost 2, with 11 bases in between. This CDR3 has 14 residues. CDR1 and CDR2 (germline): MDHEN, SYDVKM. The chain's CDR3 is CASRVQGTGNTIYF. For the CDR3, the DNA is TGTGCCAGCAGGGTACAGGGTACTGGAAACACCATATATTTT.

This clone occurred a few times. The chain employs TRBV12-5 and TRBJ1-4; 7 bases map to TRBD1. J gave up 8 bases and V 7 bases, and 4 bases lay outside the gene matches. CDR1 is LGHNT and CDR2 is FRNRAP in the germline V gene. The CDR3 spans 12 residues. The CDR3 loop is CASDRGREKLFF. As DNA, the CDR3 is TGTGCTAGTGACAGGGGAAGGGAAAAACTGTTTTTT.

This rearrangement joins TRBV28 to TRBJ2-7; TRBD2 might be the D (5 bases). Germline assignment: CDR1 MDHEN and CDR2 SYDVKM. V was cut by 6 bases and J by 4 bases, with 10 bases left in between. CDR3 size: 12 residues. This CDR3 is CASRAPGYEQYF. CDR3 bases: TGTGCCAGCAGGGCTCCGGGGTACGAGCAGTACTTC.

This clone was counted only a few times. V gene TRBV5-8 combines with J gene TRBJ2-5; 7 positions match TRBD1. The CDR3 is made up of 13 amino acids. The ends lost 2 bases at V and 6 bases at J; junction bases unmatched: 4. CDR1 SGHTS and CDR2 YDEGEE come from the germline V gene. CDR3 DNA sequence: TGTGCCAGCAGCTTAGACAGGGTTCAGACCCAGTACTTC. Translation gives CASSLDRVQTQYF.

This sequence joins TRBV30 and TRBJ2-7, with D possibly being TRBD1 (5 bases). The ends were cut back, 3 bases at V and 4 bases at J, with 25 bases in the middle. This CDR3 has 17 amino acids. Germline V gene sequence: CDR1 GTSNPN, CDR2 SVGIG (reference sequence). The CDR3 nucleotides are TGTGCCTGGAGCAGGGTGGTCCGGCGAAGACCCTGGTACGAGCAGTACTTC. Translated: CAWSRVVRRRPWYEQYF. Full variable domain (rest looked up from reference TRBV30 and TRBJ2-7): SQTIHQWPATLVQPVGSPLSLECTVEGTSNPNLYWYRQAAGRGLQLLFYSVGIGQISSEVPQNLSASRPQDRQFILSSKKLLLSDSGFYLCAWSRVVRRRPWYEQYFGPGTRLTVT.

J is TRBJ2-1 and V is TRBV29-1; 12 bases align to TRBD2. CDR1 is SQVTM, CDR2 ANQGSEA, per germline. The CDR3 spans 14 residues. The junction had 6 bases not matched to a gene; V was cut back by 7 bases and J by 5 bases. CDR3 residues: CSAGRLAGDNEQFF. The CDR3 DNA reads as TGCAGCGCTGGCCGACTAGCGGGGGACAATGAGCAGTTCTTC.

This chain uses TRBV5-1 with TRBJ1-1; D ambiguous. The CDR3 covers 15 residues. The germline V gene has CDR1 SGHRS and CDR2 YFSETQ. Trimming took 0 bases from V and 5 from J, leaving 14 bases between them. CDR3 amino acids: CASSLGGAAKTEAFF. The CDR3 DNA follows: TGCGCCAGCAGCTTGGGGGGAGCCGCGAAAACTGAAGCTTTCTTT.

This clone has a single count. The J gene is TRBJ2-7, the V gene TRBV28; 13 bases align to TRBD2. V gave up 5 bases and J gave up 7 bases; unmatched junction bases: 5. The CDR3 extends over 14 amino acids. Germline V lookup: CDR1 MDHEN, CDR2 SYDVKM. Here the CDR3 DNA reads TGTGCCAGCAGTCGACTAGCGGGAGGTAAAGAGCAGTACTTC. This gives the protein CASSRLAGGKEQYF.

The rearrangement uses TRBV27 and TRBJ1-2; no clear D. With 7 bases removed from V and 4 bases from J, the gap between germline ends came to 13 bases. Germline values: CDR1 MNHEY, CDR2 SMNVEV (reference sequence). The CDR3 sequence is 13 residues long. CDR3 nucleotide sequence: TGTGCCAGCACGAATCGCGAGGGCTATGGCTACACCTTC. The encoded protein is CASTNREGYGYTF.

This sequence joins TRBV28 and TRBJ2-7; D is possibly TRBD1 (6 bases). The V end lost 1 base, the J end lost 5 bases, and 15 bases lay between the germline ends. The CDR3 length is 15 residues. Germline V gives CDR1 MDHEN, CDR2 SYDVKM. The CDR3 DNA follows: TGTGCCAGCAGTTTATTGTACAGGGTGACGGACGAGCAGTACTTC. It translates to CASSLLYRVTDEQYF.

The V gene is TRBV5-5, the J gene TRBJ2-7, with TRBD2 matching over 7 bases. Per the germline V gene, CDR1 is SGHKS and CDR2 is YYEKEE (reference sequence). There are 15 residues in the CDR3. J gave up 2 bases and V 7 bases, and 12 bases lay outside the gene matches. The CDR3 DNA reads TGTGCCAGCGGGGGGGGGACGGGGAACACCTACGAGCAGTACTTC. Its translation is CASGGGTGNTYEQYF. Supplemented by reference TRBV5-5 and TRBJ2-7, the full variable domain reads DAGVTQSPTHLIKTRGQQVTLRCSPISGHKSVSWYQQVLGQGPQFIFQYYEKEERGRGNFPDRFSARQFPNYSSELNVNALLLGDSALYLCASGGGTGNTYEQYFGPGTRLTVT.

V gene TRBV6-5 combines with J gene TRBJ1-1, with 7 bases that match TRBD1. CDR1 is MNHEY and CDR2 is SVGAGI in the germline V gene. This CDR3 region has 16 residues. The V and J ends lost 0 bases and 1 base, in that order; junction bases with no gene match: 5. The CDR3 reads CASSYSSGTANTEAFF. DNA of the CDR3: TGTGCCAGCAGTTACTCGAGTGGGACAGCGAACACTGAAGCTTTCTTT.

The rearrangement links TRBV30 to TRBJ2-5; 8 bases are shared with TRBD1. This CDR3 has 16 residues. Losses at the gene ends were 1 base for V and 0 bases for J; bases not matched to a gene: 7. Germline V CDR1 and CDR2: GTSNPN, SVGIG (reference sequence). CDR3 loop: CAWSGGTGSYQETQYF. CDR3 DNA sequence: TGTGCCTGGAGTGGCGGGACAGGCTCCTACCAAGAGACCCAGTACTTC.

This chain links TRBV6-4 with TRBJ1-6; 9 bases agree with TRBD1. CDR1 and CDR2 from the germline V gene are MRHNA and SNTAGT. V lost 0 bases, J lost 11 bases, and 5 bases stayed unmatched. This CDR3 has 15 residues. CDR3 DNA: TGTGCCAGCAGTGACTCGACAGGGGGGTATGCACCCCTCCACTTT. This gives the protein CASSDSTGGYAPLHF.

The chain uses TRBV7-6 and TRBJ2-3, with 9 positions matching TRBD1. This CDR3 has 14 residues. CDR1 and CDR2 (germline): SGHVS, FNYEAQ. Germline trimming cut 2 bases from V and 5 bases from J; bases unmatched to any gene: 2. The DNA for the CDR3 is TGTGCCAGCAGCTTAAGGACAGGGGTAGATACGCAGTATTTT. This codes for CASSLRTGVDTQYF.

This sequence joins TRBV13 and TRBJ2-7; 10 bases are shared with TRBD2. The CDR3 loop spans 17 amino acids. Germline V gene sequence: CDR1 PRHDT, CDR2 FYEKMQ (reference sequence). After removal of 4 bases from V and 2 bases from J, the junction contained 11 bases not matched to a gene. CDR3 amino acids: CASSWTSGAPLAYEQYF. The CDR3, as DNA: TGTGCCAGCAGCTGGACTAGCGGAGCCCCTTTAGCCTACGAGCAGTACTTC.

The chain is built from TRBV11-1 and TRBJ1-2; D perhaps matches TRBD1 (5 bases). Trimming took 1 base from V and 6 from J, leaving 9 bases between them. Germline V gives CDR1 SGHAT, CDR2 FQDESV (reference sequence). This CDR3 contains 13 residues. DNA of the CDR3: TGTGCCAGCAGCTTAGAGGCAGGGAATGGCTACACCTTC. Translation: CASSLEAGNGYTF.